A selection of T cell receptor beta chains follows, all from one sample in a study of blood T cells in healthy people across ages. TCRdb recomputed calls from the 5' RACE reads with MiXCR, one row per CDR3 protein. The table includes about 830,000 distinct CDR3 sequences, approximately 65% detected once. The sequenced material came from blood. Every receptor here comes from a young man in good health. Both conserved end residues are part of each CDR3. A D gene is named only where the DNA matches it firmly. Only some rows state a clone size, as once, few, many or a class for expanded clones.

TRBV7-2	NA	TRBJ2-5	NA	TGTACCAGCAGCCCAGAGGTTGGCGCGGTCGGTGAGCAGTACTTC	CTSSPEVGAVGEQYF
TRBV5-1	TRBD2	TRBJ2-1	many	TGCGCCAGCAAGAAAACTAGCGGGGGGATCTACAATGAGCAGTTCTTC	CASKKTSGGIYNEQFF
TRBV18	NA	TRBJ2-7	NA	TGTGCCAGCTCCGCCTTCGACGGAGACTACGAGCAGTACTTC	CASSAFDGDYEQYF
TRBV7-2	NA	TRBJ2-7	NA	TGTGCCAGCAGCCTGTGGACTCGCAATGAGCAGTACTTC	CASSLWTRNEQYF
TRBV5-1	TRBD2	TRBJ2-5	NA	TGCGCCAGCAGCTTGGTCTTCGAGCGGGGAACGGAGCCTCACGAGACCCAGTACTTC	CASSLVFERGTEPHETQYF
TRBV6-1	NA	TRBJ1-2	NA	TGTGCCAGCTGTAGGACAGTGATAAACTATGGCTACACCTTC	CASCRTVINYGYTF
TRBV20-1	NA	TRBJ2-7	NA	TGCAGTGCTAGAGTGTCCTCAATCACCTACGAGCAGTACTTC	CSARVSSITYEQYF
TRBV6-5	TRBD2	TRBJ2-7	few	TGTGCCAGCAGTTACGGGGGGGGGTTCTTCGAGCAGTACTTC	CASSYGGGFFEQYF
TRBV4-3	TRBD1	TRBJ1-1	few	TGCGCCAGCAGCCAAACAACCGGGACAGCGGTTGAAGCTTTCTTT	CASSQTTGTAVEAFF
TRBV12-3/TRBV12-4	NA	TRBJ1-6	NA	TGTGCCAGCAGTGGACAGATCTATAATTCACCCCTCCACTTT	CASSGQIYNSPLHF
TRBV18	NA	TRBJ2-1	NA	TGTGCCAGCTCACCCCCGGGACTCGGCGTGGAGCAGTTCTTC	CASSPPGLGVEQFF
TRBV29-1	NA	TRBJ1-2	few	TGCAGCGTAAGGACTCTCTATGGCTACACCTTC	CSVRTLYGYTF
TRBV6-5	NA	TRBJ1-2	NA	TGTGCCAGCAGTTTTTCCATCACGAACTATGGCTACACCTTC	CASSFSITNYGYTF
TRBV14	NA	TRBJ2-5	NA	TGTGCCAGCAACGACGGGGGAGAGACCCAGTACTTC	CASNDGGETQYF
TRBV9	TRBD2	TRBJ2-3	NA	TGTGCCAGCAGTGCGGGAGGCACAGATACGCAGTATTTT	CASSAGGTDTQYF
TRBV7-6	TRBD1	TRBJ2-7	few	TGTGCCAGCAGCCGGGGACAGGCCGAGCAGTACTTC	CASSRGQAEQYF
TRBV20-1	TRBD1	TRBJ2-4	NA	TGCAGTGCTAGGGGGGACAGGGAGAGTCAAAACATTCAGTACTTC	CSARGDRESQNIQYF
TRBV7-2	NA	TRBJ2-5	many	TGTGCCAGCAGCTCCGAAGAGACCCAGTACTTC	CASSSEETQYF
TRBV7-2	NA	TRBJ2-7	NA	TGTGCCAGCAGCTTAGCTAGAGAAGATGAGCAGTACTTC	CASSLAREDEQYF
TRBV4-3	NA	TRBJ2-3	NA	TGCGCCAGCAGCCAAGATTCCCGTTCCGCGGATACGCAGTATTTT	CASSQDSRSADTQYF
TRBV20-1	NA	TRBJ1-2	NA	TGCAGGTCCTACAGACTAGCTAACTATGGCTACACCTTC	CRSYRLANYGYTF
TRBV1	NA	TRBJ1-1	NA	NA	CTSSQRLWGQGTEAFF
TRBV28	NA	TRBJ2-7	NA	TGTGCCAGCACCCTCTCAGGGCCCTACGAGCAGTACTTC	CASTLSGPYEQYF
TRBV3-1	NA	TRBJ1-2	NA	TGTGCCAGCAGCCTACCGACAAATGGCTACACCTTC	CASSLPTNGYTF
TRBV6-2/TRBV6-3	NA	TRBJ2-5	NA	TGTGCCAGCAGTTACTCGCATGGGGCAGAGACCCAGTACTTC	CASSYSHGAETQYF
TRBV28	NA	TRBJ2-3	few	TGTGCCAGCACCCTACAACGGGCACGCACAGATACGCAGTATTTT	CASTLQRARTDTQYF
TRBV7-9	NA	TRBJ1-1	NA	TGTGCCAGCAGCTCCAAGTATCAGAGTTTGAACACTGAAGCTTTCTTT	CASSSKYQSLNTEAFF
TRBV25-1	TRBD2	TRBJ2-5	once	TGTGCCAGCAGTGAATATACAAGCGGGGGCTTAGGGGAGACCCAGTACTTC	CASSEYTSGGLGETQYF